What follows are 19 T cell receptor beta chains derived from one specimen sequenced in a study of CD8+ T cells in alopecia areata. RNA extraction was followed by reverse transcription into cDNA, which acted as the sequencing template. Assay: immunoSEQ multiplex PCR; the TCRdb copy retains only in-frame clones and omits some. Among 110,000 or so clones listed, 35% to 45% were seen once. Source material: CD4+ T cells sorted from blood. The receptors stem from a human donor with alopecia areata.

The chain recombines TRBV7-2 with TRBJ2-7, with D unresolved. V lost 2 bases and J 2 bases, leaving 13 bases between the germline ends. The CDR3 totals 15 residues. CDR1 is SGHTA, CDR2 FQGNSA, per germline. The CDR3 region is CASSLSSLIPYEQYF. DNA for the CDR3: TGTGCCAGCAGCTTATCCAGCCTAATCCCCTACGAGCAGTACTTC.

The chain joins TRBV29-1 to TRBJ2-5, with 8 nucleotides matching TRBD2. After removal of 3 bases from V and 5 bases from J, the junction contained 14 bases not matched to a gene. Germline-derived CDR1 and CDR2 are SQVTM and ANQGSEA. CDR3 length: 16 residues. Written as DNA, the CDR3 is TGCAGCGTTGACAGCATCGGGGGGGCGCTTTTCGAGACCCAGTACTTC. It translates to CSVDSIGGALFETQYF.

This clone turned up a few times. The chain couples TRBV16 to TRBJ1-5; the D is unclear. The CDR3 covers 15 residues. V lost 5 bases and J lost 0, with 11 bases in between. Germline V lookup: CDR1 KGHSY, CDR2 FQNENV. The CDR3 coding sequence is TGTGCCAGCAGCATGGGGTTAGATAGCAATCAGCCCCAGCATTTT. Amino acid sequence: CASSMGLDSNQPQHF.

V is TRBV27 and J is TRBJ2-5; maybe TRBD2 (6 bases). The CDR3 loop spans 14 amino acids. V shed 6 bases and J shed 5 bases, with 16 bases lying between them. In germline, CDR1 is MNHEY, CDR2 SMNVEV (reference sequence). The CDR3 DNA is TGTGCCAGCAGCTTCACGCGGGGCGGTGAGACCCAGTACTTC. This encodes CASSFTRGGETQYF.

This clone was recorded a few times. The chain links TRBV7-2 to TRBJ2-7; 9 bases line up with TRBD1. The CDR3 is 15 amino acids. Germline CDR1 SGHTA, CDR2 FQGNSA. The V and J ends lost 5 bases and 4 bases, in that order; junction bases with no gene match: 9. This CDR3 reads CASSKQQGAGYEQYF. CDR3 in DNA: TGTGCCAGCAGCAAACAACAGGGGGCTGGGTACGAGCAGTACTTC.

The gene calls are TRBV29-1 and TRBJ1-2, with 7 bases aligning to TRBD1. Germline V gene data show CDR1 as SQVTM and CDR2 as ANQGSEA. V lost 7 bases, J lost 2 bases, and 7 bases stayed unmatched. The CDR3 totals 13 residues. The CDR3, as DNA: TGCAGCGCCGCCGAACAGGGGAACTATGGCTACACCTTC. Residues: CSAAEQGNYGYTF.

The CDR3 loop is CASSFAGANVLTF. In DNA form, the CDR3 reads TGTGCCAGCAGCTTCGCTGGGGCCAACGTCCTGACTTTC. V is TRBV11-2 and J is TRBJ2-6; D gene unclear. This CDR3 has 13 amino acids. The germline V and J ends were trimmed by 3 bases and 2 bases, with 2 bases remaining between them. Germline V lookup: CDR1 SGHAT, CDR2 FQNNGV.

The chain links TRBV6-5 to TRBJ2-7, with a weak D call TRBD1 (6 bases). This CDR3 contains 15 residues. Looked up from germline, CDR1 is MNHEY and CDR2 is SVGAGI. With 4 bases removed from V and 1 base from J, the gap between germline ends came to 14 bases. Here the CDR3 reads CASSSRPTGSYEQYF. The CDR3 region has the DNA TGTGCCAGCAGTTCCCGACCGACAGGTTCCTACGAGCAGTACTTC.

V usage is TRBV29-1 and J usage is TRBJ1-1, with no clear D. V was clipped by 5 bases and J by 1 base, with 11 bases between them. The CDR3 sequence is 13 residues long. CDR1 is SQVTM, CDR2 ANQGSEA, per germline. CDR3 in amino acids: CSVPRVGNTEAFF. CDR3 DNA: TGCAGCGTTCCCCGAGTGGGGAACACTGAAGCTTTCTTT.

The count of this clone is one. This sequence joins TRBV29-1 and TRBJ2-1; 7 bases are shared with TRBD2. The CDR3 sequence is 12 residues long. V shed 3 bases, J shed 8 bases, and the junction held 4 bases outside the gene matches. Germline CDR1 and CDR2: SQVTM and ANQGSEA. CDR3 coding DNA: TGCAGCGTTGATTCCGGGGGGTATGAGCAGTTCTTC. The encoded protein is CSVDSGGYEQFF.

J is TRBJ2-7 and V is TRBV30, with D maybe TRBD2 (5 bases). Germline loops: CDR1 GTSNPN, CDR2 SVGIG (reference sequence). V was pared by 2 bases and J by 2 bases, with 22 bases between. The CDR3 consists of 17 residues. This CDR3 reads CAWSPLEGRADTYEQYF. CDR3 sequence (DNA): TGTGCCTGGAGTCCCCTTGAAGGGCGGGCCGATACCTACGAGCAGTACTTC. The variable domain in full, with the rest retrieved from reference TRBV30 and TRBJ2-7, is SQTIHQWPATLVQPVGSPLSLECTVEGTSNPNLYWYRQAAGRGLQLLFYSVGIGQISSEVPQNLSASRPQDRQFILSSKKLLLSDSGFYLCAWSPLEGRADTYEQYFGPGTRLTVT.

This clone showed up just a few times. The chain carries TRBV18 and TRBJ2-5; no definite D call. The germline V and J ends were trimmed by 4 bases and 0 bases, with 6 bases remaining between them. CDR1 and CDR2 from the germline V gene are KGHSH and LQKENI. The CDR3 contains 13 residues. The CDR3 loop reads CASSRTDQETQYF. The DNA for the CDR3 is TGTGCCAGCTCACGGACGGACCAAGAGACCCAGTACTTC.

CDR3 sequence: CASSVATWPDGGYTF. The CDR3 DNA is TGTGCCAGCAGCGTAGCTACATGGCCCGACGGCGGCTACACCTTC. The rearrangement uses TRBV9 and TRBJ1-2; D not resolved. This CDR3 spans 15 amino acids. Germline CDR1 reads SGDLS; CDR2 reads YYNGEE. V was pared by 0 bases and J by 8 bases, with 17 bases between.

This clone turned up a few times. This chain uses TRBV9 with TRBJ1-1, with TRBD1 matching 10 bases. The CDR3 contains 14 residues. CDR1 is SGDLS, CDR2 YYNGEE, per germline. The J segment lost 5 bases and the V segment lost 3 bases, leaving 4 bases of the junction unmatched. For the CDR3, the DNA is TGTGCCAGCAGCGGGAGGACAGGGGGAACTGAAGCTTTCTTT. Protein sequence: CASSGRTGGTEAFF.

The chain employs TRBV11-2 and TRBJ2-2; 8 nucleotides line up with TRBD1. Germline values: CDR1 SGHAT, CDR2 FQNNGV. The J segment lost 0 bases and the V segment lost 5 bases, leaving 5 bases of the junction unmatched. The CDR3 has 16 residues. In DNA, the CDR3 is TGTGCCAGCAGCCTGACACAGGGGGCGAACACCGGGGAGCTGTTTTTT. Translation gives CASSLTQGANTGELFF.

This clone appeared a few times. The chain uses TRBV7-2 and TRBJ2-3; the match to TRBD2 covers 11 bases. From germline, CDR1 is SGHTA and CDR2 FQGNSA. The trim removed 5 bases at V and 4 bases at J, leaving 8 bases unmatched. The CDR3 covers 16 residues. CDR3 sequence: CASSLSGRARADTQYF. CDR3 DNA sequence: TGTGCCAGCAGCCTTAGCGGGAGGGCCAGGGCAGATACGCAGTATTTT.

This clone was detected only a few times. The genes are TRBV7-2 and TRBJ2-1; D ambiguous. V lost 6 bases and J 8 bases, leaving 17 bases between the germline ends. This CDR3 contains 14 residues. CDR1 SGHTA and CDR2 FQGNSA come from the germline V gene. Written as DNA, the CDR3 is TGTGCCAGCAGTTTCAATCTAAGGGTGGATGAGCAGTTCTTC. Its translation: CASSFNLRVDEQFF.

The V gene is TRBV2, the J gene TRBJ2-1; 13 bases fit TRBD2. The CDR3 has 15 residues. Looked up from germline, CDR1 is SNHLY and CDR2 is FYNNEI. The J segment lost 6 bases and the V segment lost 4 bases, leaving 3 bases of the junction unmatched. CDR3 residues: CASSATSGGANEQFF. CDR3 DNA: TGTGCCAGCAGTGCAACTAGCGGGGGGGCCAATGAGCAGTTCTTC.

The V call is TRBV30, the J call TRBJ2-1; a weak D match, TRBD2 (6 bases). With 0 bases removed from V and 12 bases from J, the gap between germline ends came to 9 bases. The CDR3 has 11 residues. The germline V gene encodes CDR1 GTSNPN and CDR2 SVGIG (reference sequence). CDR3 in amino acids: CAWSVVGGQFF. The CDR3 nucleotides are TGTGCCTGGAGTGTAGTGGGGGGGCAGTTCTTC.